The rows below give T cell receptor beta chains drawn from one sample of a study of regulatory T cells in long-lasting Graves disease. TCRdb recomputed calls from the multiplex PCR reads with MiXCR, one row per CDR3 protein. The data contain under 800,000 distinct CDR3 sequences, about 16% of them singletons. The same sample was also used in a study of T cells in Graves' hyperthyroidism and ophthalmopathy.

Sequences were derived from peripheral blood mononuclear cells (PBMCs), sampled at new diagnosis, from a patient treated with antithyroid drugs. The source is a woman aged 25 to 45 with Graves disease. The CDR3 runs from the conserved cysteine through the conserved F or W. A D gene is named only where the DNA matches it firmly. Size is stated for part of the rows, as once, few or many counts, or as a class when the clone is expanded.

V	D	J	size	CDR3	DNA
TRBV20-1	-	TRBJ2-7	few	CSARDYQKAPPYEQYF	TGCAGTGCTAGAGATTACCAAAAGGCCCCCCCCTACGAGCAGTACTTC
TRBV2	-	TRBJ1-5	many	CASSDWGYSNQPQHF	TGTGCCAGCAGTGATTGGGGATATAGCAATCAGCCCCAGCATTTT
TRBV20-1	-	TRBJ1-2	many	CSAEGISAGMGYGYTF	TGCAGTGCCGAAGGAATTTCGGCGGGTATGGGCTATGGCTACACCTTC
TRBV20-1	TRBD2	TRBJ2-5	many	CSANLAGGETQYF	TGCAGTGCTAATCTAGCGGGAGGAGAGACCCAGTACTTC
TRBV30	-	TRBJ2-5	many	CAWKGGDHGGTQYF	TGTGCCTGGAAGGGCGGGGACCATGGAGGGACCCAGTACTTC
TRBV2	TRBD2	TRBJ2-7	-	CASSHSTSGRDEQYF	TGTGCCAGCAGTCATTCGACTAGCGGCCGGGACGAGCAGTACTTC
TRBV28	-	TRBJ1-6	many	CASTARFTANSPLHF	TGTGCCAGCACAGCGCGTTTCACGGCGAATTCACCCCTCCACTTT
TRBV7-9	TRBD2	TRBJ2-5	many	CASSLWRTSGGETQYF	TGTGCCAGCAGCTTATGGAGGACTAGCGGGGGGGAGACCCAGTACTTC
TRBV5-1	TRBD1	TRBJ1-1	many	CASSLTGNPVTAEAFF	TGCGCCAGCAGCCTGACAGGGAACCCCGTCACGGCTGAAGCTTTCTTT
TRBV18	TRBD1	TRBJ2-1	-	CASSHGTGRVNEQFF	TGTGCCAGCTCACACGGGACAGGGCGGGTCAATGAGCAGTTCTTC
TRBV29-1	-	TRBJ2-3	many	CSVEEPWTAYSTDTQYF	TGCAGCGTTGAAGAACCTTGGACAGCTTATAGCACAGATACGCAGTATTTT
TRBV7-8	TRBD2	TRBJ2-3	-	CASSSTTSGKTDTQYF	TGTGCCAGCAGCTCCACGACTAGCGGAAAAACAGATACGCAGTATTTT
TRBV6-1	-	TRBJ2-7	many	CASSDRTGITYEQYF	TGTGCCAGCAGTGACCGGACCGGAATTACCTACGAGCAGTACTTC
TRBV27	TRBD1	TRBJ2-7	many	CASSPIDRGGEQYF	TGTGCCAGCAGTCCAATTGACAGGGGAGGCGAGCAGTACTTC
TRBV6-1	-	TRBJ2-1	many	CASNRAEPYNEQFF	TGTGCCAGCAATCGGGCCGAACCCTACAATGAGCAGTTCTTC
TRBV27	-	TRBJ2-7	many	CASSPSRSSYEQYF	TGTGCCAGCAGTCCTAGCAGGAGCTCCTACGAGCAGTACTTC
TRBV6-2/TRBV6-3	-	TRBJ1-1	many	CASSNTRNTEAFF	TGTGCCAGCAGTAACACTAGAAACACTGAAGCTTTCTTT
TRBV6-1	-	TRBJ2-2	few	CATRRTPTNTGELFF	TGTGCCACTCGTCGGACACCCACGAACACCGGGGAGCTGTTTTTT
TRBV3-1	-	TRBJ1-4	few	CASSHRSGGSNEKLFF	TGTGCCAGCAGCCACCGTTCGGGAGGGTCTAATGAAAAACTGTTTTTT
TRBV9	-	TRBJ1-6	-	CASSGTAWNSPLHF	TGTGCCAGCAGCGGGACCGCCTGGAATTCACCCCTCCACTTT
TRBV27	-	TRBJ1-6	-	CASKRTDNSPLHF	TGTGCCAGCAAGCGGACGGATAATTCACCCCTCCACTTT
TRBV6-1	-	TRBJ2-3	few	CASSARRSGLTDTQYF	TGTGCCAGCAGTGCCCGTCGGTCGGGACTCACAGATACGCAGTATTTT
TRBV5-4	-	TRBJ1-2	few	CASSLVVGGVDYGYTF	TGTGCCAGCAGCTTGGTGGTAGGGGGAGTGGACTATGGCTACACCTTC
TRBV7-2	-	TRBJ2-2	-	CASSYGYYPGELFF	TGTGCCAGCAGCTACGGATATTACCCCGGGGAGCTGTTTTTT
TRBV12-3/TRBV12-4	TRBD1	TRBJ2-1	few	CASSLGQGGWNEQFF	TGTGCCAGCAGTCTAGGACAGGGGGGATGGAATGAGCAGTTCTTC
TRBV18	-	TRBJ2-3	few	CASSPSLVDTQYF	TGTGCCAGCTCACCTTCCCTGGTAGATACGCAGTATTTT
TRBV29-1	-	TRBJ1-5	once	CSVRGSSLNQPQHF	TGCAGCGTTAGAGGCAGCAGCCTTAATCAGCCCCAGCATTTT